This T cell receptor (beta chain) was retrieved from a study of blood T cell repertoires in COVID-19. Study-wide background: T cells, B-cell-depleted T cells, or PBMCs provided the cDNA or gDNA that served as material.

This CDR3 contains 18 residues. CDR1 LGHNT and CDR2 FRNRAP come from the germline V gene. V was clipped by 0 bases and J by 0 bases; unmatched bases: 3. Here immunoSEQ multiplex PCR was the method, and the copy in TCRdb shows in-frame clones only, minus some. The sample holds over 85,000 clones, approximately 86% seen once. This TCR was sampled from a woman between 70 and 85 years old with acute or convalescent COVID-19. Material: peripheral blood. The V call is TRBV12-5, the J call TRBJ2-2; 11 nucleotides align to TRBD2. The CDR3 DNA sequence: TGTGCTAGTGGTTTGGTACTAGCGGGGGTTCCGAACACCGGGGAGCTGTTTTTT. This sequence encodes CASGLVLAGVPNTGELFF.